The 3 T cell receptor beta chains below were found in one sample sequenced in a study of T cells after yellow fever vaccination. TCRdb independently ran MiXCR on the 5' RACE reads; one entry per CDR3 protein. The sample carries under 200,000 distinct CDR3 sequences, around 10% recorded once. The sequencing here drew on CD8+ T cells sorted from PBMCs, taken 15 days after the yellow fever booster vaccination. Receptors originate from a man younger than 30 who received the YFV17D yellow fever vaccine.

The chain employs TRBV28 and TRBJ2-7; 9 bases are a match to TRBD1. CDR1 is MDHEN, CDR2 SYDVKM, per germline. The CDR3 is 15 residues long. The ends lost 5 bases at V and 1 base at J; junction bases unmatched: 6. The CDR3 protein is CASSPGQGTSYEQYF. Written as DNA, the CDR3 is TGTGCCAGCAGTCCGGGACAGGGCACATCCTACGAGCAGTACTTC.

This clonotype was seen only a few times. The V gene is TRBV6-6, the J gene TRBJ2-7; TRBD1 matches 7 bases. The J segment lost 1 base and the V segment lost 2 bases, leaving 2 bases of the junction unmatched. CDR1 is MNHNY, CDR2 SVGAGI, per germline (reference sequence). CDR3 size: 14 residues. The CDR3, as DNA: TGTGCCAGCAGTTACAGGGGGCGGTCCTACGAGCAGTACTTC. Protein: CASSYRGRSYEQYF.

This clonotype was observed a handful of times. This rearrangement joins TRBV7-3 to TRBJ2-3, with D unclear. The germline V gene has CDR1 SGHTA and CDR2 FQGTGA. This CDR3 is built from 16 residues. With 0 bases removed from V and 5 bases from J, the gap between germline ends came to 15 bases. This chain's CDR3 is CASSLTFYGPGDTQYF. CDR3 DNA: TGTGCCAGCAGCTTAACATTTTACGGTCCGGGAGATACGCAGTATTTT.